This T cell receptor beta chain was profiled in a study of T cells in localized non-small cell lung cancer. Study observations and caveats: A denser population of T cells in blood accompanied longer overall survival. Without multi-region sequencing, intratumor heterogeneity could not be excluded. Appearing in adjacent lung were a median roughly 59 of the top 100 tumor clones. Among the tissues sampled, uninvolved adjacent lung had the highest T cell clonality, above tumor.

As regards this clone: The antigen is not known.

The table came from immunoSEQ multiplex PCR; TCRdb's copy has only in-frame clones and leaves some out. The table includes some 66,000 clones, 70% to 90% detected once. This clonotype was sampled from an older female donor with stage I lung adenocarcinoma. Sequences were derived from peripheral blood, sampled before any cancer treatment.

For the CDR3, the DNA is TGCGCCAGCAGTTTTCACGGTCAGCCCCAGCATTTT. Its protein product is CASSFHGQPQHF. The gene calls are TRBV4-1 and TRBJ1-5; no definite D call. Trimming left V 6 bases short and J 6 bases short, with 9 bases between. This CDR3 region has 12 residues. Germline-derived CDR1 and CDR2 are MGHRA and YSYEKL.